This TCR beta chain was documented in a study of PD-1 blockade in classical Hodgkin lymphoma. The study's findings and limits: The authors have not defined what causes the repertoire differences, possibly disease activity or prior therapy. With CD4+ cells, TCR diversity rose significantly by C4D1, but not with CD8+ cells. Complete responders' baseline diversity resembled that of newly diagnosed patients. Baseline TCR diversity was reportedly lower in newly diagnosed patients than healthy donors.

As regards this clone: Its antigen remains unknown.

CDR1 and CDR2 (germline): MNHEY, SMNVEV (reference sequence). The CDR3 has 17 residues. The germline V and J ends were trimmed by 5 bases and 8 bases, with 24 bases remaining between them. The sample's time point: cycle 4 day 1 (C4D1), after 6 weeks of nivolumab. All patients experienced relapse after autologous stem cell transplantation, and brentuximab vedotin exposure was variable. Profiled with immunoSEQ multiplex PCR; TCRdb holds only in-frame clones, not every one. The sample consists of some 21,000 clones, 60% to 80% of them appearing once. The rearrangement uses TRBV27 and TRBJ1-4; D is uncertain. The sequence derives from a human donor with classical Hodgkin lymphoma. Sequenced here: peripheral blood mononuclear cells (PBMCs), sampled before the fourth cycle of nivolumab. The CDR3 sequence is CASSRFALGRVSEKLFF. Written as DNA, the CDR3 is TGTGCCAGCAGTCGATTCGCGTTGGGCAGAGTAAGCGAAAAACTGTTTTTT.